The sequence of this T cell receptor beta chain was determined in a study of blood T cells in healthy people across ages. Findings of the study overall: A roughly linear fall in TCR beta diversity per million T cells was seen with increasing age. Donors of long life had a larger count of naive CD4+ cells and greater diversity than aged donors. Any conclusive comparison of naive versus antigen-experienced cells was prevented by using unsorted PBMCs.

Alongside a J-beta primer mix, a sample-barcoded 5' primer served in a second PCR lasting about 7 to 12 cycles. Every individual sample yielded 2.5 million or more paired-end reads (each containing CDR3). MiXCR, run by TCRdb on the 5' RACE reads, gives a single entry per CDR3 protein. Among fewer than 1.5 million distinct CDR3 sequences listed, 42% were seen once. This CDR3 comprises 15 residues. Per germline, CDR1 SEHNR and CDR2 FQNEAQ (reference sequence). Trimming removed 2 bases from V and 0 bases from J, with 9 bases in between. This clonotype came up a few times. As yet, its antigen is unknown. Sequenced material: blood. The J gene is TRBJ2-3, the V gene TRBV7-9, with D possibly being TRBD2 (5 bases). The TCR sequence derives from a woman in her late teens or twenties in good health. CDR3 loop: CASSLTAVSTDTQYF. The CDR3 DNA is TGTGCCAGCAGCTTAACAGCGGTTAGCACAGATACGCAGTATTTT. Combining the CDR3 with reference TRBV7-9 and TRBJ2-3 gives the whole variable domain DTGVSQNPRHKITKRGQNVTFRCDPISEHNRLYWYRQTLGQGPEFLTYFQNEAQLEKSRLLSDRFSAERPKGSFSTLEIQRTEQGDSAMYLCASSLTAVSTDTQYFGPGTRLTVL.